Sequencing of this T cell receptor (beta chain) was carried out in a study of T cell changes during pregnancy in multiple sclerosis. The CDR3 runs to 15 residues. Germline CDR1 is SGDLS and CDR2 is YYNGEE. The ends were cut back, 3 bases at V and 9 bases at J, with 19 bases in the middle. The table came from immunoSEQ multiplex PCR; TCRdb's copy has only in-frame clones and leaves some out. Found here are fewer than 110,000 clones, about 90% of them singletons; the top ten hold 3.1%. This sequence was found in a female donor with multiple sclerosis, enrolled in a pregnancy study. Source: peripheral blood, taken in the second trimester of pregnancy. This rearrangement joins TRBV9 to TRBJ2-1; weak D call: TRBD1 (6 bases). DNA for the CDR3: TGTGCCAGCAGCGCCCGAGGATCGAAAGGGGGTGAGCAGTTCTTC. Translating gives CASSARGSKGGEQFF. Using reference TRBV9 and TRBJ2-1 for the parts outside the CDR3, the full variable domain is DSGVTQTPKHLITATGQRVTLRCSPRSGDLSVYWYQQSLDQGLQFLIQYYNGEERAKGNILERFSAQQFPDLHSELNLSSLELGDSALYFCASSARGSKGGEQFFGPGTRLTVL.